This TCR beta chain came from a study of T cells after posttransplantation cyclophosphamide. Findings and limits, study-wide: Donor CD8+ memory clones often dominated recipient blood repertoires at later times. After PTCy, TRB diversity resembled that of CNI/methotrexate controls. Skin or GI-infiltrating T cells shared few TRB sequences with blood.

Assay: immunoSEQ multiplex PCR; the TCRdb copy retains only in-frame clones and omits some. This table holds fewer than 8,000 clones, 80% to 95% found once. With regard to this clone: Its specificity is not known.

Sample: CD4+ T cells sorted from blood. The receptor comes from a woman in her forties or fifties in good health and a related stem cell transplant donor.

The CDR3 sequence is CASSIGLAGGPGELFF. The DNA for the CDR3 is TGTGCCAGTAGTATAGGCCTAGCGGGGGGGCCCGGGGAGCTGTTTTTT. The genes are TRBV19 and TRBJ2-2; 12 bases match TRBD2. Germline-derived CDR1 and CDR2 are LNHDA and SQIVND (reference sequence). CDR3 length equals 16 residues. V was pared by 1 base and J by 6 bases, with 3 bases of the junction left unmatched. Drawing the rest from reference TRBV19 and TRBJ2-2, the complete variable domain is DGGITQSPKYLFRKEGQNVTLSCEQNLNHDAMYWYRQDPGQGLRLIYYSQIVNDFQKGDIAEGYSVSREKKESFPLTVTSAQKNPTAFYLCASSIGLAGGPGELFFGEGSRLTVL.